This entry lists 11 T cell receptor beta chains sequenced from one sample in a study of shared clonotypes between healthy human individuals. TCRdb keeps only in-frame clones here, not all; method: immunoSEQ multiplex PCR. The data show around 2.1 million clones, approximately 94% seen once. Terminally differentiated effector memory CD45RA+ cells were left out of the naive CD8 fraction, which was CD45RO-negative and positively selected for CCR7. The sample was naive CD8+ T cells from PBMCs. The receptors were gathered from a man between 18 and 29 years old in good health. Some clones in this sample may be carry-over from other donors' samples.

The genes are TRBV9 and TRBJ2-7; D remains ambiguous. The CDR3 is made up of 15 amino acids. V lost 2 bases and J lost 2, with 14 bases in between. Germline V lookup: CDR1 SGDLS, CDR2 YYNGEE. The CDR3 loop is CASSVRSSSTYEQYF. CDR3 DNA sequence: TGTGCCAGCAGCGTCAGATCCAGCTCCACCTACGAGCAGTACTTC.

This sequence joins TRBV2 and TRBJ1-3; the D is unclear. Germline V CDR1 and CDR2: SNHLY, FYNNEI. This CDR3 contains 15 residues. V lost 2 bases to trimming and J lost 0 bases, with 8 bases between them. CDR3 in amino acids: CASSEWGTSGNTIYF. DNA of the CDR3: TGTGCCAGCAGTGAATGGGGTACCTCTGGAAACACCATATATTTT.

In DNA form, the CDR3 reads TGTGCCAGCAGTTCCTTAGGGACAGGGGGCTTTAAAGATGGCTACACCTTC. Translating it yields CASSSLGTGGFKDGYTF. This chain connects TRBV28 to TRBJ1-2, with 12 bases aligning to TRBD1. The V segment lost 4 bases and the J segment 6 bases; nucleotides outside the gene matches: 12. There are 17 residues in the CDR3. The germline V gene encodes CDR1 MDHEN and CDR2 SYDVKM.

The rearrangement uses TRBV28 and TRBJ1-1; D ambiguous. The germline CDR1 and CDR2 sequences are MDHEN and SYDVKM. CDR3 length: 15 amino acids. V was cut by 5 bases and J by 5 bases, with 18 bases left in between. Here the CDR3 reads CASSPHLRGGTEAFF. The CDR3 region has the DNA TGTGCCAGCAGTCCCCATCTTCGGGGAGGTACTGAAGCTTTCTTT.

The chain couples TRBV27 to TRBJ1-1; D ambiguous. V was pared by 8 bases and J by 1 base, with 14 bases between. CDR1 and CDR2 (germline): MNHEY, SMNVEV (reference sequence). CDR3 length: 14 residues. The CDR3 DNA sequence: TGTGCCAGCCGCAGTGTTGTCTGGAACACTGAAGCTTTCTTT. Its protein is CASRSVVWNTEAFF.

This clone has just one count. The chain combines TRBV6-6 with TRBJ2-6, with a tentative D call TRBD2 (6 bases). V lost 6 bases, J lost 2 bases, and 11 bases lay in between. Germline V gene data show CDR1 as MNHNY and CDR2 as SVGAGI (reference sequence). This CDR3 is built from 15 residues. CDR3 nucleotides: TGTGCCAGCAGAACCAGGGAGGCTGGGGCCAACGTCCTGACTTTC. Amino acid sequence: CASRTREAGANVLTF.

The V and J genes are TRBV7-9 and TRBJ2-7, with 7 bases lining up with TRBD2. After removal of 5 bases from V and 4 bases from J, the junction contained 5 bases not matched to a gene. Germline loops: CDR1 SEHNR, CDR2 FQNEAQ (reference sequence). CDR3 length: 13 amino acids. For the CDR3, the DNA is TGTGCCAGCAGCCGTTATAGCGGGTACGAGCAGTACTTC. Its translation: CASSRYSGYEQYF. The whole variable domain, remainder taken from reference TRBV7-9 and TRBJ2-7, is DTGVSQNPRHKITKRGQNVTFRCDPISEHNRLYWYRQTLGQGPEFLTYFQNEAQLEKSRLLSDRFSAERPKGSFSTLEIQRTEQGDSAMYLCASSRYSGYEQYFGPGTRLTVT.

This chain joins TRBV19 and TRBJ2-4, with a weak D call TRBD1 (5 bases). V lost 10 bases and J 2 bases, leaving 9 bases between the germline ends. Germline lookup yields CDR1 LNHDA and CDR2 SQIVND (reference sequence). This CDR3 has 12 residues. CDR3 DNA: TGTGCCACCCAGGGTACCAAAAACATTCAGTACTTC. Its translation is CATQGTKNIQYF.

The J gene is TRBJ2-7, the V gene TRBV28; a possible D gene is TRBD2 (5 bases). V gave up 8 bases and J gave up 3 bases, with 14 bases separating them. CDR3 size: 13 residues. CDR1 and CDR2 from the germline V gene are MDHEN and SYDVKM. The CDR3 loop reads CASRRGMNYEQYF. The CDR3 DNA is TGTGCCAGCCGTCGGGGAATGAACTACGAGCAGTACTTC.

V usage is TRBV6-1 and J usage is TRBJ2-7; 12 bases map to TRBD2. V lost 9 bases and J lost 0; bases outside the gene matches: 6. This CDR3 has 15 amino acids. In germline, CDR1 is MNHNS, CDR2 SASEGT. This CDR3 reads CASTGTSGLSYEQYF. CDR3 nucleotides: TGTGCCAGTACCGGGACTAGCGGGCTCTCCTACGAGCAGTACTTC.

The V gene is TRBV28, the J gene TRBJ1-1; D not resolved. V lost 3 bases and J lost 5, with 22 bases in between. Germline V CDR1 and CDR2: MDHEN, SYDVKM. The CDR3 length is 17 residues. The CDR3, as DNA: TGTGCCAGCAGTTTCGAGATGTGGGGAGAAGGAAGAACTGAAGCTTTCTTT. The encoded protein is CASSFEMWGEGRTEAFF.